The 15 T cell receptor beta chains listed next were all sequenced from one sample in a study of CD8+ T cells in alopecia areata. As to treatment: oral pan-JAK inhibitor, 5-10 mg twice daily. cDNA prepared by RNA extraction and subsequent reverse transcription served as the template for sequencing. Sequencing used immunoSEQ multiplex PCR; TCRdb keeps in-frame clones, though not all of them. The table shows 150,000 or so clones, with around 87% occurring only once. The sample here was CD8+ T cells sorted from blood, taken at week 4, from a patient treated with tofacitinib. The receptors shown here come from a human donor with alopecia areata.

The V gene is TRBV30, the J gene TRBJ2-2; 8 bases align to TRBD2. V lost 1 base and J lost 0; bases outside the gene matches: 4. Germline CDR1 reads GTSNPN; CDR2 reads SVGIG (reference sequence). The CDR3 totals 16 residues. The CDR3 spells CAWSGILAANTGELFF. In DNA form, the CDR3 reads TGTGCCTGGAGTGGCATACTAGCGGCGAACACCGGGGAGCTGTTTTTT.

The chain joins TRBV30 to TRBJ2-1; 7 bases are shared with TRBD2. The CDR3 contains 13 residues. Germline V gives CDR1 GTSNPN, CDR2 SVGIG (reference sequence). Germline trimming cut 4 bases from V and 7 bases from J; bases unmatched to any gene: 7. The CDR3 region has the DNA TGTGCCTGGACCACCAGCGGGGATAATGAGCAGTTCTTC. Its translation is CAWTTSGDNEQFF.

The V and J genes are TRBV13 and TRBJ2-3, with TRBD1 identical over 10 bases. The CDR3 extends over 15 amino acids. V trimming: 4 bases; J trimming: 2 bases; junction bases outside the gene matches: 3. CDR1 and CDR2 (germline): PRHDT, FYEKMQ (reference sequence). CDR3 sequence reads: CASSSGQGDTDTQYF. Written as DNA, the CDR3 is TGTGCCAGCAGCTCCGGACAGGGGGACACAGATACGCAGTATTTT.

The rearrangement links TRBV30 to TRBJ2-1; D may be TRBD1 or TRBD2 (5 bases each). Per germline, CDR1 GTSNPN and CDR2 SVGIG (reference sequence). This CDR3 is built from 13 residues. Trimming stripped 4 bases from V and 8 bases from J, with 15 bases between. CDR3 sequence: CAWNGRVGDEQFF. The CDR3 nucleotides read TGTGCCTGGAACGGCAGGGTCGGGGATGAGCAGTTCTTC.

The chain joins TRBV29-1 to TRBJ1-2; D is undetermined. The CDR3 sequence is 17 residues long. Looked up from germline, CDR1 is SQVTM and CDR2 is ANQGSEA. Between the trimmed V and J ends, which lost 0 bases and 6 bases, there was a span of 23 bases. CDR3 sequence (DNA): TGCAGCGTTGAAGATAATAGCTACGGGTTACAAGTTGATGGCTACACCTTC. Its protein is CSVEDNSYGLQVDGYTF.

The V gene is TRBV29-1, the J gene TRBJ2-7; 10 nucleotides line up with TRBD1. The CDR3 loop spans 14 amino acids. Germline V gene lookup returns CDR1 SQVTM and CDR2 ANQGSEA. J was trimmed by 7 bases and V by 4 bases; bases with no gene match: 10. CDR3 region: CSVGPGQGSHEQYF. The CDR3 DNA follows: TGCAGCGTTGGTCCGGGACAGGGGTCCCATGAGCAGTACTTC.

J is TRBJ2-3 and V is TRBV7-9; D is unclear. Germline V gives CDR1 SEHNR, CDR2 FQNEAQ (reference sequence). CDR3 size: 14 residues. V was clipped by 4 bases and J by 5 bases, with 13 bases between them. CDR3 DNA: TGTGCCAGCAGCTCGTCGGAATGGCGAGATACGCAGTATTTT. Protein product: CASSSSEWRDTQYF.

CDR3 protein: CASSSDRPGAFF. The CDR3 region has the DNA TGTGCCAGCAGCTCAGACAGGCCAGGGGCTTTCTTT. This chain links TRBV5-6 with TRBJ1-1; D possibly corresponds to TRBD1 (6 bases). CDR3 length equals 12 residues. Trimming left V 3 bases short and J 11 bases short, with 14 bases between. In germline, CDR1 is SGHDT, CDR2 YYEEEE. The full variable domain, its missing parts supplied by reference TRBV5-6 and TRBJ1-1, is DAGVTQSPTHLIKTRGQQVTLRCSPKSGHDTVSWYQQALGQGPQFIFQYYEEEERQRGNFPDRFSGHQFPNYSSELNVNALLLGDSALYLCASSSDRPGAFFGQGTRLTVV.

The chain uses TRBV6-4 and TRBJ2-7, with TRBD1 matching over 7 bases. With 7 bases clipped from V and 0 bases from J, the junction kept 6 bases outside the gene matches. The CDR3 is 14 residues long. Germline V gene sequence: CDR1 MRHNA, CDR2 SNTAGT. In DNA, the CDR3 is TGTGCCAGCAAGGACGACAGGGACTCCTACGAGCAGTACTTC. As protein: CASKDDRDSYEQYF.

The V gene is TRBV9, the J gene TRBJ2-3, with TRBD1 matching over 8 bases. With V trimmed by 3 bases and J by 0 bases, 6 bases remained unmatched. Per the germline V gene, CDR1 is SGDLS and CDR2 is YYNGEE. The CDR3 runs to 16 residues. CDR3 bases: TGTGCCAGCAGCGAGCAGGGGGCTTGGAGCACAGATACGCAGTATTTT. Translated: CASSEQGAWSTDTQYF.

The rearrangement links TRBV19 to TRBJ1-4; TRBD1 is a possible D gene (5 bases). CDR1 is LNHDA, CDR2 SQIVND, per germline (reference sequence). The V end lost 6 bases, the J end lost 4 bases, and 9 bases lay between the germline ends. CDR3 length: 13 residues. The CDR3 loop reads CASRGPRNEKLFF. CDR3 DNA sequence: TGTGCCAGTAGGGGACCGCGTAATGAAAAACTGTTTTTT. Full variable domain (remainder filled in from reference TRBV19 and TRBJ1-4): DGGITQSPKYLFRKEGQNVTLSCEQNLNHDAMYWYRQDPGQGLRLIYYSQIVNDFQKGDIAEGYSVSREKKESFPLTVTSAQKNPTAFYLCASRGPRNEKLFFGSGTQLSVL.

The table lists this clone with a count of one. The chain employs TRBV7-9 and TRBJ1-1, with TRBD1 identical over 7 bases. From germline, CDR1 is SEHNR and CDR2 FQNEAQ (reference sequence). J lost 2 bases, V lost 2 bases, and 5 bases had no gene match. This CDR3 is 15 amino acids long. In DNA form, the CDR3 reads TGTGCCAGCAGCTTATCAACAGGGGTAAACACTGAAGCTTTCTTT. Residues: CASSLSTGVNTEAFF.

This clone was detected once. This rearrangement joins TRBV27 to TRBJ1-2, with TRBD1 matching 9 bases. J was trimmed by 2 bases and V by 8 bases; bases with no gene match: 15. CDR3 length: 17 amino acids. The germline gives CDR1 MNHEY, CDR2 SMNVEV (reference sequence). CDR3 region: CASGLQNSGTGNYGYTF. DNA of the CDR3: TGTGCCAGCGGGCTACAGAACTCCGGGACAGGGAACTATGGCTACACCTTC.

The V gene is TRBV29-1, the J gene TRBJ2-7; 7 nucleotides match TRBD2. Germline V gene data show CDR1 as SQVTM and CDR2 as ANQGSEA. V trimming: 4 bases; J trimming: 0 bases; junction bases outside the gene matches: 3. The CDR3 loop spans 13 amino acids. This CDR3 reads CSVVGGISYEQYF. The CDR3 nucleotides are TGCAGCGTTGTGGGGGGGATCTCCTACGAGCAGTACTTC.

V and J are TRBV5-1 and TRBJ2-3; D is unclear. Trimming removed 0 bases at V and 0 bases at J, with 8 bases between. CDR3 size: 15 residues. Germline V gives CDR1 SGHRS, CDR2 YFSETQ. The CDR3 spells CASSLAKGSTDTQYF. CDR3 nucleotides: TGCGCCAGCAGCTTGGCCAAGGGAAGCACAGATACGCAGTATTTT. The variable domain in full, with the rest retrieved from reference TRBV5-1 and TRBJ2-3, is KAGVTQTPRYLIKTRGQQVTLSCSPISGHRSVSWYQQTPGQGLQFLFEYFSETQRNKGNFPGRFSGRQFSNSRSEMNVSTLELGDSALYLCASSLAKGSTDTQYFGPGTRLTVL.